This T cell receptor beta chain was observed in a study of cytomegalovirus exposure and HLA in healthy donors. Trimming cost V 3 bases and J 4 bases, with 7 bases left between them. This CDR3 is built from 13 residues. Germline lookup yields CDR1 ENHRY and CDR2 SYGVKD. As regards this clone: Its target is not known.

Study-level points and caveats: Clonal expansion, a later analysis showed, was greater in HLA-associated TCR beta chains than in equally common others. Donor immune exposure was known only as CMV serostatus. A later analysis showed TCR association rates differing by HLA locus, peaking at DRB1 and lowest at HLA-C.

Amplification used 60 Vbeta primers and 13 Jbeta primers. Generated by immunoSEQ multiplex PCR, the TCRdb table keeps only in-frame clones and is missing some. The repertoire includes about 170,000 clones, 79% of them detected once, and about 2% sits in the top ten. V usage is TRBV10-3 and J usage is TRBJ1-5; D not certain. Sequences were obtained from PBMCs. This TCR was recovered from a woman aged 50 to 65 in good health and CMV-seronegative. The DNA for the CDR3 is TGTGCCATCAGTGAAGGCGGGAATCAGCCCCAGCATTTT. The encoded protein is CAISEGGNQPQHF.